This T cell receptor beta chain was profiled in a study of T cells in localized non-small cell lung cancer (dated by TCRdb to 2019 to 2021). Concerning the study at large: T cell repertoires of approximately 250 early-stage NSCLC patients were analyzed, with tumors being compared against uninvolved tumor-adjacent lungs. All 240 or so NSCLC patients in the cohort were treatment-naive and had localized lung tumors that were resected. The mean age of the NSCLC patients was about 70 years, with 130 or so men and 95 to 110 women.

Broader findings and caveats from the paper: A median of 57 of the top 100 tumor clones turned up in the paired uninvolved adjacent lung, and 25 to 30 of those clones also ranked among the top 100 of that same adjacent lung. Multi-region tumor sequencing was not performed, so intratumor heterogeneity could not be excluded. Uninvolved tumor-adjacent lung showed the highest T cell clonality, higher than tumor, which suggests more focused antigenic responses in the adjacent lung. Longer overall survival was associated with higher blood T cell density, whereas shorter survival was associated with higher adjacent-lung clonality. Because the study design was exploratory, TCR variables were selected using unadjusted p-values without false-discovery rate correction.

The immunoSEQ Assay was used to sequence TCR beta CDR3 regions from DNA. From the authors' description of their analysis: To compute T cell density, TCR beta template counts were normalized to usable DNA, which was estimated by amplifying housekeeping genes. Using the preseqR package, richness was estimated by extrapolating to 120,000 templates for tissue samples and 400,000 templates for PBMC samples. Clonality was calculated as one minus Pielou's evenness. Tissue-enriched TCRs were identified through differential abundance testing performed on productive amino-acid clonotypes, with a minimum total count of 5 and an alpha of 0.1. Repertoire overlap between compartments was quantified with the Jaccard Index and Morisita Overlap Index. GLIPH grouped TCR beta CDR3s together with public tetramer-defined viral CDR3s, and a viral motif had to include at least three viral sequences and show V-gene enrichment. TCRdb took this table from immuneACCESS and kept in-frame rearrangements with V and J called. Such tables lack part of the clones; where checked against another copy, unresolved V genes explain under half of the gap, and the rest is unexplained. Clone size and V and J calls were adopted from that table, with D and trimming inferred from the DNA. This sample holds over 10,000 clones; around 83% were observed only once. Around a fifth of the sample is held by the ten biggest clonotypes.

Note on this clone: Its antigen is unknown. There are no base qualities to consult, and no much larger clone falls within one base.

At diagnosis, tumor, uninvolved tumor-adjacent lung and peripheral blood were collected and then preserved as a mix of FFPE and fresh-frozen material. For TCR repertoire profiling, the blood samples were analyzed as peripheral blood mononuclear cells. This clonotype was obtained from an older male donor with stage I lung adenocarcinoma. This specimen was peripheral blood, taken before any cancer treatment.

The DNA reads as follows: TGTGCCAGCAGTGTACGACAGGGTGGGGGAACTGAAGCTTTCTTT. This is translated as CASSVRQGGGTEAFF. Recombination linked TRBV6-5 to TRBJ1-1, with 7 bases aligning to TRBD1. Relative to germline, V is missing 5 bases and J is missing 5 bases, with 11 bases of the junction outside any gene match. Per the germline V gene, MNHEY is the CDR1 and SVGAGI is the CDR2. The CDR3 runs 15 residues from the cysteine to the phenylalanine. Only the CDR3 part of the read is kept: 45 bases, read in frame from the first base.